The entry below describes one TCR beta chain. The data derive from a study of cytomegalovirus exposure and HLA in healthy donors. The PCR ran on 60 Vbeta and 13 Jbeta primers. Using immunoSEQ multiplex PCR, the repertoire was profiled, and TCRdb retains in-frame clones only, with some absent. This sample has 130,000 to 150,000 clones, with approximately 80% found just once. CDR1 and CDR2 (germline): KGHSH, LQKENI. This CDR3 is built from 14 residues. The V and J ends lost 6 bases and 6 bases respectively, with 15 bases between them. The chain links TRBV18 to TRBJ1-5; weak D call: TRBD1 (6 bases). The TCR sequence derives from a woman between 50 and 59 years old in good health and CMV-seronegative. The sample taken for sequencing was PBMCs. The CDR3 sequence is CASSEGGQTQPQHF. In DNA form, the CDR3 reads TGTGCCAGCTCGGAAGGAGGACAGACTCAGCCCCAGCATTTT.